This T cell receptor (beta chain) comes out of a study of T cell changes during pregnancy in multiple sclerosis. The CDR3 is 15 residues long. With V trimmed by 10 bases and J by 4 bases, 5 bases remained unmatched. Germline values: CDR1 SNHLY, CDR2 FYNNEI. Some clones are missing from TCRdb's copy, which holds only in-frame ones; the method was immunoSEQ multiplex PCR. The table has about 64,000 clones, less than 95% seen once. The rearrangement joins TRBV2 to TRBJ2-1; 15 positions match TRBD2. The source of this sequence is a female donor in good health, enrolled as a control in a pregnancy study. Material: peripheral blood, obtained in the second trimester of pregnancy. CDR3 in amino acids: CAIRTSGGVYNEQFF. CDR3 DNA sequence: TGTGCCATTCGGACTAGCGGGGGGGTGTACAATGAGCAGTTCTTC. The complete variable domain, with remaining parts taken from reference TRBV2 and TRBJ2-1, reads EPEVTQTPSHQVTQMGQEVILRCVPISNHLYFYWYRQILGQKVEFLVSFYNNEISEKSEIFDDQFSVERPDGSNFTLKIRSTKLEDSAMYFCAIRTSGGVYNEQFFGPGTRLTVL.